This TCR beta chain was sequenced in a study of OX40 agonist ivuxolimab in advanced cancers. The overall study: Prior therapy, whether anti-PD-1, anti-PD-L1 or anti-CTLA-4, was allowed, and more than 35% had some. One patient with hepatocellular carcinoma and two with cutaneous melanoma, three in all, had partial responses.

Only in-frame clones appear in the TCRdb table, and some are missing; sequencing was by immunoSEQ multiplex PCR. Of around 60,000 clones listed, approximately 79% are singletons. The CDR3 is 15 amino acids. The trim removed 4 bases at V and 2 bases at J, leaving 5 bases unmatched. From germline, CDR1 is MNHNY and CDR2 SVGAGI (reference sequence). The sequencing used CD4+ or CD8+ T cells sorted from blood, collected in a trial of the OX40 agonist ivuxolimab. The receptor's source is an adult with an advanced solid tumor such as melanoma, head and neck, liver or kidney cancer. The chain carries TRBV6-6 and TRBJ2-5; 9 bases align to TRBD2. The CDR3 DNA is TGTGCCAGCAGTTTCCTAGCGGGAATACAAGAGACCCAGTACTTC. The encoded protein is CASSFLAGIQETQYF.